Below are 2 T cell receptor beta chains sequenced from a single sample in a study of CD8+ T cells in alopecia areata. Following RNA extraction, reverse transcription yielded cDNA that acted as the sequencing template. Clones were sequenced by immunoSEQ multiplex PCR, and TCRdb holds only the in-frame ones, with some missing. Altogether approximately 110,000 clones were found in the sample, and no singletons occur. The specimen was lesional skin. These receptors were taken from a C3H/HeJ mouse with alopecia areata. Strain haplotype (MHC): H2-k.

About this clone: Gene names denote mouse genes. The read gets to within 4 residues of the CDR3 end, and the germline J gene fills in the rest. The chain combines TRBV19 with TRBJ2-7, with 10 bases lining up with TRBD2. J gave up 3 bases and V 9 bases, and 3 bases lay outside the gene matches. Germline V CDR1 and CDR2: FNHDT, SITEND (reference sequence). CDR3 length equals 12 residues. Incomplete CDR3 DNA: TGTGCCACCGGGACTGGGGTCTAT. Translating it yields CATGTGVY. Given in full, the CDR3 is CATGTGVYEQYF.

As regards this clone: The protein here is the DNA translation, as the TCRdb protein differs from it at residue 11. Gene names are the mouse ones. The read ends 3 residues shy of where the CDR3 ends; the end is completed using the germline J gene. The chain recombines TRBV13-3 with TRBJ1-3; 10 positions agree with TRBD1. V was pared by 9 bases and J by 0 bases, with 3 bases of the junction left unmatched. There are 14 residues in the CDR3. Germline loops: CDR1 NNHDY, CDR2 SYVADS. Partial CDR3 DNA: TGTGCCACCGGACAGGGGGTTTCTGGAAATACG. As protein: CATGQGVSGNT. The full CDR3 sequence reads CATGQGVSGNTLYF.